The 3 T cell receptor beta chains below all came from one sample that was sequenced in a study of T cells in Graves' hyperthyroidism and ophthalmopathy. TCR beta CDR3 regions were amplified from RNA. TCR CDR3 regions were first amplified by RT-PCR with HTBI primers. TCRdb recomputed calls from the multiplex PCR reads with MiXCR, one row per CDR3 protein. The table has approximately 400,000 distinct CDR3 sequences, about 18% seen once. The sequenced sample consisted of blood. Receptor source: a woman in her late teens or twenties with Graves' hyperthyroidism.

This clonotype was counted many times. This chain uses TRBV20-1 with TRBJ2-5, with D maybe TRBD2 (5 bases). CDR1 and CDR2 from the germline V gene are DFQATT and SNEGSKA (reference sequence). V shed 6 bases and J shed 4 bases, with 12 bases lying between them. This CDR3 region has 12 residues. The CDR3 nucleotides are TGCAGTGCCCATAGCGAAGGAGAGACCCAGTACTTC. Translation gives CSAHSEGETQYF.

The CDR3 DNA reads as TGCGCCAGCAGCCAAGACCCAGGGACTGTAAACTATGGCTACACCTTC. Translation: CASSQDPGTVNYGYTF. J is TRBJ1-2 and V is TRBV4-1; tentatively, D is TRBD1 (5 bases). This CDR3 has 16 residues. CDR1 MGHRA and CDR2 YSYEKL come from the germline V gene. The germline V and J ends were trimmed by 0 bases and 2 bases, with 13 bases remaining between them.

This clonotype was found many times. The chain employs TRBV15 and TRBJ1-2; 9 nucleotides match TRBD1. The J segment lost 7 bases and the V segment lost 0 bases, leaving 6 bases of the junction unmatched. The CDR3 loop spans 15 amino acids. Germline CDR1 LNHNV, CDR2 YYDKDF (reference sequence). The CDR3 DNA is TGTGCCACCAGCAGAGACCGGGACAGGGTGTTTGGCTACACCTTC. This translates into CATSRDRDRVFGYTF.